What follows describes a single TCR beta chain. Using immunoSEQ multiplex PCR, the repertoire was profiled, and TCRdb retains in-frame clones only, with some absent. The repertoire includes approximately 74,000 clones, 80% to 90% of them detected once, and around 3.2% sits in the top ten. This sample is part of a study of T cell changes during pregnancy in multiple sclerosis. Specimen: peripheral blood, collected before pregnancy. This receptor was obtained from a female donor with multiple sclerosis, enrolled in a pregnancy study.

CDR3 sequence: CSVEGTAYEQYF. CDR3 nucleotides: TGCAGCGTTGAGGGGACAGCCTACGAGCAGTACTTC. This chain links TRBV29-1 with TRBJ2-7; 7 nucleotides line up with TRBD1. The CDR3 is 12 amino acids. The germline V gene has CDR1 SQVTM and CDR2 ANQGSEA. Trimming cost V 3 bases and J 2 bases; bases outside gene matches: 1.